These 11 T cell receptor beta chains share one sample of origin, sequenced in a study of shared clonotypes between healthy human individuals. Some clones are missing from TCRdb's copy, which holds only in-frame ones; the method was immunoSEQ multiplex PCR. Of more than 2,000,000 clones in the sample, about 92% were seen once. The sequencing input was naive CD4+ T cells from PBMCs. Sample subset: CD45RA+ positively selected. The receptors were sampled from a young man in good health. Some clones in this sample may be carry-over from other donors' samples.

This rearrangement joins TRBV19 to TRBJ1-1, with D perhaps matching TRBD1 (5 bases). Germline V CDR1 and CDR2: LNHDA, SQIVND (reference sequence). The CDR3 contains 12 residues. V gave up 6 bases and J gave up 5 bases, with 10 bases separating them. The CDR3: CASRNGGTEAFF. Written as DNA, the CDR3 is TGTGCCAGTAGGAACGGGGGTACTGAAGCTTTCTTT.

The chain links TRBV2 to TRBJ2-5; 11 nucleotides line up with TRBD2. The V gene end was trimmed by 1 base and the J gene end by 1 base; junction bases not matched to a gene: 2. The CDR3 spans 16 residues. CDR1 SNHLY and CDR2 FYNNEI come from the germline V gene. The CDR3 DNA reads as TGTGCCAGCAGTGAAGGACTAGCGGGGACCCAAGAGACCCAGTACTTC. As protein: CASSEGLAGTQETQYF.

The rearrangement joins TRBV5-4 to TRBJ1-2, with 7 bases identical to TRBD1. The germline V gene has CDR1 SGHNT and CDR2 YYREEE (reference sequence). V shed 5 bases and J 0 bases; nucleotides not matched to a gene: 7. CDR3 length: 15 residues. CDR3 sequence (DNA): TGTGCCAGCAGAACTGGACAGGCGACTAACTATGGCTACACCTTC. Its protein is CASRTGQATNYGYTF.

This rearrangement joins TRBV2 to TRBJ2-5; TRBD2 agrees at 9 bases. This CDR3 comprises 14 residues. CDR1 and CDR2 from the germline V gene are SNHLY and FYNNEI. V gave up 4 bases and J gave up 4 bases; unmatched junction bases: 4. CDR3 sequence: CASSAETSGETQYF. CDR3 bases: TGTGCCAGCAGTGCTGAGACTAGCGGAGAGACCCAGTACTTC.

CDR3 residues: CASSFSGRGADTQYF. CDR3 coding DNA: TGTGCCAGCAGCTTTAGCGGGAGAGGGGCAGATACGCAGTATTTT. This sequence joins TRBV13 and TRBJ2-3, with 9 positions matching TRBD2. V was pared by 3 bases and J by 4 bases, with 5 bases of the junction left unmatched. CDR3 length: 15 residues. From germline, CDR1 is PRHDT and CDR2 FYEKMQ (reference sequence).

The chain employs TRBV28 and TRBJ2-7; no definite D call. V was cut by 3 bases and J by 3 bases, with 18 bases left in between. The CDR3 is 16 amino acids. CDR1 MDHEN and CDR2 SYDVKM come from the germline V gene. The CDR3 spells CASSFDTRNLFYEQYF. The CDR3 DNA reads TGTGCCAGCAGTTTCGATACTCGCAACCTATTCTACGAGCAGTACTTC.

Remarks on this clone: The sample carries other DNA sequences with the same CDR3. This rearrangement joins TRBV28 to TRBJ2-7; possibly TRBD2 for D (6 bases). Germline CDR1 and CDR2: MDHEN and SYDVKM. The CDR3 has 13 residues. CDR3 residues: CASRVGGAYEQYF. In DNA, the CDR3 is TGTGCTAGCCGAGTCGGAGGGGCCTACGAGCAGTACTTC.

V is TRBV21-1 and J is TRBJ2-1. TRBV21-1 is a known pseudogene. The CDR3 covers 14 residues. The CDR3 spells CASSRGPQPHEQFF. The CDR3 nucleotides read TGTGCCAGCAGCAGGGGACCCCAACCCCATGAGCAGTTCTTC.

The table lists this clone with a count of one. This chain links TRBV7-9 with TRBJ2-4; TRBD2 might be the D (7 bases). CDR3 size: 15 residues. Trimming took 5 bases from V and 0 from J, leaving 11 bases between them. The germline V gene encodes CDR1 SEHNR and CDR2 FQNEAQ (reference sequence). CDR3 amino acids: CASSPGGLAKNIQYF. In nucleotides, the CDR3 is TGTGCCAGCAGCCCGGGGGGCCTAGCCAAAAACATTCAGTACTTC.

The chain uses TRBV11-2 and TRBJ2-2, with TRBD2 matching 10 bases. The ends lost 1 base at V and 0 bases at J; junction bases unmatched: 8. Looked up from germline, CDR1 is SGHAT and CDR2 is FQNNGV. This CDR3 contains 19 residues. The CDR3 nucleotides are TGTGCCAGCAGCTTAGGTTTCGGCCTAGCGGGAGCGAACACCGGGGAGCTGTTTTTT. It translates to CASSLGFGLAGANTGELFF.

The gene calls are TRBV28 and TRBJ1-2; D not resolved. The CDR3 spans 16 residues. Germline V lookup: CDR1 MDHEN, CDR2 SYDVKM. V was shortened by 3 bases and J by 0 bases, with 14 bases between the two germline ends. This CDR3 is CASSFYFKVANYGYTF. The CDR3 nucleotides read TGTGCCAGCAGTTTTTACTTTAAGGTTGCTAACTATGGCTACACCTTC.